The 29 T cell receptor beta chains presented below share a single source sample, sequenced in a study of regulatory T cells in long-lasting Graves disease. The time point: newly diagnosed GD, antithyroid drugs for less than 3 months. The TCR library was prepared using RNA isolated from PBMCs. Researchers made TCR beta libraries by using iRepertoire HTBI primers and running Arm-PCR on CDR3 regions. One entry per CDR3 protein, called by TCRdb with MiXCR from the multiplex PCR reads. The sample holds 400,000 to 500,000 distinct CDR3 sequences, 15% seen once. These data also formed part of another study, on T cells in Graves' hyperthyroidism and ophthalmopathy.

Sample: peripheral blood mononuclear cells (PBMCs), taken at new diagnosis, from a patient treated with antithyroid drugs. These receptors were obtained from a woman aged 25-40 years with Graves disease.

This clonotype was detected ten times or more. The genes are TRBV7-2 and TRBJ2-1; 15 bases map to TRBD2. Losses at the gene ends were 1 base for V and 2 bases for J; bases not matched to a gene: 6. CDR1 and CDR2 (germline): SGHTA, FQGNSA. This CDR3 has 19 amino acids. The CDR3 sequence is CASSLGTSGRAVTYNEQFF. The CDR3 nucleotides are TGTGCCAGCAGCTTAGGGACTAGCGGGAGGGCCGTCACCTACAATGAGCAGTTCTTC.

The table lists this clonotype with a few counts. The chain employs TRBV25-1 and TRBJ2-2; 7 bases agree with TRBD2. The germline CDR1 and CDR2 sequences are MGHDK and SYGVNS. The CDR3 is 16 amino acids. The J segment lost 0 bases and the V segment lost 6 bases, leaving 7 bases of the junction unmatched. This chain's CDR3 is CASRETGTTNTGELFF. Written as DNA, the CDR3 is TGTGCCAGCAGAGAGACCGGGACTACGAACACCGGGGAGCTGTTTTTT.

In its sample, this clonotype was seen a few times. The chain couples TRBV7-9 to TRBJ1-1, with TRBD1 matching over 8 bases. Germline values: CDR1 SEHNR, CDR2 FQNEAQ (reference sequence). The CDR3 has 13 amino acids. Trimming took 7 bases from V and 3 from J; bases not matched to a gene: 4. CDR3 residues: CASTQGAHTEAFF. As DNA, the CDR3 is TGTGCCAGCACTCAGGGGGCCCACACTGAAGCTTTCTTT.

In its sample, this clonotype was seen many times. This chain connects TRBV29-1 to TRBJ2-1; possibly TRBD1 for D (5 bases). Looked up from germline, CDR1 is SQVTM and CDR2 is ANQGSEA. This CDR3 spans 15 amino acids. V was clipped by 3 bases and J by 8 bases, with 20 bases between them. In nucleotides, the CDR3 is TGCAGCGTTGAGATGTGGCAGGGCATGGGGTATGAGCAGTTCTTC. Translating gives CSVEMWQGMGYEQFF.

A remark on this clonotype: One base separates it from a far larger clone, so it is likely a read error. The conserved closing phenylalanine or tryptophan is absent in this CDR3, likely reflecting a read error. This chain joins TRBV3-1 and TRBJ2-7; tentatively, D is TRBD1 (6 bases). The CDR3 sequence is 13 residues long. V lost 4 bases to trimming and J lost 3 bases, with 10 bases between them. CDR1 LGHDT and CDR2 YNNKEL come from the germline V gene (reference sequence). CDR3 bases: TGTGCCAGCAGCCCCCGAGGGGGCTACGAGCAGTACCTC. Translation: CASSPRGGYEQYL.

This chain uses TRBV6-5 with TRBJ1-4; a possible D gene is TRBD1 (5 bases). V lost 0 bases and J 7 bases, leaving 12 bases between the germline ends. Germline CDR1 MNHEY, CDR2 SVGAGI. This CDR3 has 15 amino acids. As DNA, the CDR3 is TGTGCCAGCAGTTACTCGAGTAGGGGCTTTGAAAAACTGTTTTTT. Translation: CASSYSSRGFEKLFF.

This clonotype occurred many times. Here the CDR3 reads CASSSGQGPYNEQFF. The CDR3 region has the DNA TGTGCCAGCAGCTCGGGACAGGGGCCTTACAATGAGCAGTTCTTC. This chain connects TRBV7-3 to TRBJ2-1; 10 bases fit TRBD1. Looked up from germline, CDR1 is SGHTA and CDR2 is FQGTGA. The CDR3 covers 15 residues. V trimming: 4 bases; J trimming: 4 bases; junction bases outside the gene matches: 4. The entire variable domain, with the rest obtained from reference TRBV7-3 and TRBJ2-1, is as follows: GAGVSQTPSNKVTEKGKYVELRCDPISGHTALYWYRQSLGQGPEFLIYFQGTGAADDSGLPNDRFFAVRPEGSVSTLKIQRTERGDSAVYLCASSSGQGPYNEQFFGPGTRLTVL.

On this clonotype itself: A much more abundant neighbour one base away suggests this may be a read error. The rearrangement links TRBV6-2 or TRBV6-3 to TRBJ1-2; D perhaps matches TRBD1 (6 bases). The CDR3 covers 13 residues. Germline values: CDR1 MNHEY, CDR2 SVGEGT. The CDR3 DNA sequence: TGTGCCGGCAGTGTCCGGGGGGCCGGTGGCTACACCTTC. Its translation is CAGSVRGAGGYTF.

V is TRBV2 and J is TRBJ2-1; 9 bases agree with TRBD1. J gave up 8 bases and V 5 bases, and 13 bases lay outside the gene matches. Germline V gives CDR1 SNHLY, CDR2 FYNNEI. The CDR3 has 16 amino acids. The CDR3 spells CASSRRQGGGLHEQFF. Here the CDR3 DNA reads TGTGCCAGCAGTAGAAGACAGGGGGGCGGTTTGCATGAGCAGTTCTTC.

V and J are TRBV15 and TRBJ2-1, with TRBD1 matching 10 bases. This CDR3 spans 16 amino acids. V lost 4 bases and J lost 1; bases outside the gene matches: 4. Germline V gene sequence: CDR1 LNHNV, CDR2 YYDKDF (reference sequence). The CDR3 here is CATSTRTGGSYNEQFF. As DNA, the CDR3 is TGTGCCACCAGCACCAGGACAGGGGGATCCTACAATGAGCAGTTCTTC.

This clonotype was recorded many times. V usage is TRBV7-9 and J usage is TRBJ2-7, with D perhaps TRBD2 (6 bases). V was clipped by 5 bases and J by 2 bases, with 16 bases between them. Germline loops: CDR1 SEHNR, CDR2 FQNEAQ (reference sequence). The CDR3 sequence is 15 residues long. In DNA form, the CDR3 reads TGTGCCAGCAGCCAAGACCGGGACTGGACCTACGAGCAGTACTTC. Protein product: CASSQDRDWTYEQYF. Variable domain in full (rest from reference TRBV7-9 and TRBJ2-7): DTGVSQNPRHKITKRGQNVTFRCDPISEHNRLYWYRQTLGQGPEFLTYFQNEAQLEKSRLLSDRFSAERPKGSFSTLEIQRTEQGDSAMYLCASSQDRDWTYEQYFGPGTRLTVT.

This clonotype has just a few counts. CDR3 bases: TGCGCCAGCAGCCAAGAGGAGGACTCGGGGAGCAATCAGCCCCAGCATTTT. It translates to CASSQEEDSGSNQPQHF. V and J are TRBV4-1 and TRBJ1-5; D uncertain. The CDR3 has 17 residues. With 0 bases removed from V and 1 base from J, the gap between germline ends came to 13 bases. Germline lookup yields CDR1 MGHRA and CDR2 YSYEKL.

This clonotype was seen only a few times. CDR3 region: CASSRTSGLNTGELFF. The CDR3 coding sequence is TGTGCCAGCAGCCGGACTAGCGGATTGAACACCGGGGAGCTGTTTTTT. The genes are TRBV7-2 and TRBJ2-2, with 10 bases matching TRBD2. CDR3 length equals 16 residues. V shed 5 bases, J shed 1 base, and the junction held 4 bases outside the gene matches. Germline loops: CDR1 SGHTA, CDR2 FQGNSA.

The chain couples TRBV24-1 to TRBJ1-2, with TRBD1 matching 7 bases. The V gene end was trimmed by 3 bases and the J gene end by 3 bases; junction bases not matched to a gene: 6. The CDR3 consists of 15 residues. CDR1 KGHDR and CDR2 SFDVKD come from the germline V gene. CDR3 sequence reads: CATSDTGTEHYGYTF. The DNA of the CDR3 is TGTGCCACCAGTGATACCGGGACAGAACACTATGGCTACACCTTC.

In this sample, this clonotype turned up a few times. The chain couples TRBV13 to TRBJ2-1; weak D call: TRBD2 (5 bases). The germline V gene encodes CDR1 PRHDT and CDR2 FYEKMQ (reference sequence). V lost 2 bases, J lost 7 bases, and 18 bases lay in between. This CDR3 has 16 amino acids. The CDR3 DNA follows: TGTGCCAGCAGCTTATACGGGGATATCGCTAGGAATGAGCAGTTCTTC. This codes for CASSLYGDIARNEQFF.

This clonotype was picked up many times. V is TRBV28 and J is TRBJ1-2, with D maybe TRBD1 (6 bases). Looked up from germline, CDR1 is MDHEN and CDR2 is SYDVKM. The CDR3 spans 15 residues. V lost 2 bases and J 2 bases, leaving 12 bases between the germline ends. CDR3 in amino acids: CASSLGGQPNYGYTF. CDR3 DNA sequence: TGTGCCAGCAGTTTAGGCGGACAGCCCAACTATGGCTACACCTTC.

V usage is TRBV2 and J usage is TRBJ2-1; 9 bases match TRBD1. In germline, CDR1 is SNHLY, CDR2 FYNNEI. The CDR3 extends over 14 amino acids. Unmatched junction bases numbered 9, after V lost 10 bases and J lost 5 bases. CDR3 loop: CAIPYRGRNNEQFF. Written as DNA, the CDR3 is TGTGCCATACCATACAGGGGGCGGAACAATGAGCAGTTCTTC. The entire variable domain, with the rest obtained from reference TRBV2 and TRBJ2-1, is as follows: EPEVTQTPSHQVTQMGQEVILRCVPISNHLYFYWYRQILGQKVEFLVSFYNNEISEKSEIFDDQFSVERPDGSNFTLKIRSTKLEDSAMYFCAIPYRGRNNEQFFGPGTRLTVL.

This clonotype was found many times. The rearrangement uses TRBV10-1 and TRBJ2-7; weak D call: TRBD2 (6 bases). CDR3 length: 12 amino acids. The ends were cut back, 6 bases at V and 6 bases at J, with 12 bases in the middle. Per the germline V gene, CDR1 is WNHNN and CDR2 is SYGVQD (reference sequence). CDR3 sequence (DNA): TGCGCCAGCAGCGCTACTAGCACCGAGCAGTACTTC. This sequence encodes CASSATSTEQYF.

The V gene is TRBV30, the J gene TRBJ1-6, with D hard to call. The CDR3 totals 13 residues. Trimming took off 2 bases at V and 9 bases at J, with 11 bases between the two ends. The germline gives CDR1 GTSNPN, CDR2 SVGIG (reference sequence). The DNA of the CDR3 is TGTGCCTGGAGTTTTCCGCCTCCTTCACCCCTCCACTTT. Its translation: CAWSFPPPSPLHF.

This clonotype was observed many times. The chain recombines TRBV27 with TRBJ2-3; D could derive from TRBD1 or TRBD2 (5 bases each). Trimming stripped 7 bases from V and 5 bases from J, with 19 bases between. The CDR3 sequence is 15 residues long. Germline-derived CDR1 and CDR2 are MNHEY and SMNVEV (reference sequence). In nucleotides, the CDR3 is TGTGCCAGCAATGCCCCGTGGACTGGGGGAGATACGCAGTATTTT. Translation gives CASNAPWTGGDTQYF.

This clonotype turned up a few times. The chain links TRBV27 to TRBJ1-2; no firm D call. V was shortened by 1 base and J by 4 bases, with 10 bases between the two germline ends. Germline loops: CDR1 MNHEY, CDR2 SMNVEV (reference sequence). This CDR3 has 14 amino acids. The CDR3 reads CASSLYRSSYGYTF. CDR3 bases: TGTGCCAGCAGTTTATACCGGTCCTCCTATGGCTACACCTTC.

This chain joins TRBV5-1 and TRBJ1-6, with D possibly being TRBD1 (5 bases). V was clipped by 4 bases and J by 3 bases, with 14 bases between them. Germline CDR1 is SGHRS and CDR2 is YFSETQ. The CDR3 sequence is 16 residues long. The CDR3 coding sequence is TGCGCCAGCAGCCTGGGGGTCCGACACTATAATTCACCCCTCCACTTT. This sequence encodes CASSLGVRHYNSPLHF.

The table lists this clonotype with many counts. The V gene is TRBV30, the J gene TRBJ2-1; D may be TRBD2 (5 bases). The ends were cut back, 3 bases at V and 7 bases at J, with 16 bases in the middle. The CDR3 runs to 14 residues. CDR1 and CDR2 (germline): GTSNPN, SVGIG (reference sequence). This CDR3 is CAWSGGPPGNEQFF. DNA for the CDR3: TGTGCCTGGAGCGGCGGACCGCCGGGGAATGAGCAGTTCTTC.

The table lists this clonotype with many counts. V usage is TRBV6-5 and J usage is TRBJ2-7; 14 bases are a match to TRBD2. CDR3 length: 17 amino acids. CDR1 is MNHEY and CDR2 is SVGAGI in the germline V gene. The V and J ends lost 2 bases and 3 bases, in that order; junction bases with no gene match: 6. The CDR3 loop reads CASSYEGTSGSYYEQYF. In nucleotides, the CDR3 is TGTGCCAGCAGTTACGAGGGGACTAGCGGGAGTTACTACGAGCAGTACTTC.

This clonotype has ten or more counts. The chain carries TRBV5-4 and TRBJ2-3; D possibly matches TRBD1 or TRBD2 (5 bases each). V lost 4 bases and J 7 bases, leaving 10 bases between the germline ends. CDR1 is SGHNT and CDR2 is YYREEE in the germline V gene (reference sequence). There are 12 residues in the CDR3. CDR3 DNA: TGTGCCAGCAGCCCAGTGGGACATACGCAGTATTTT. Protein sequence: CASSPVGHTQYF. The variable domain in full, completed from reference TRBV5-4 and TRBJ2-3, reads ETGVTQSPTHLIKTRGQQVTLRCSSQSGHNTVSWYQQALGQGPQFIFQYYREEENGRGNFPPRFSGLQFPNYSSELNVNALELDDSALYLCASSPVGHTQYFGPGTRLTVL.

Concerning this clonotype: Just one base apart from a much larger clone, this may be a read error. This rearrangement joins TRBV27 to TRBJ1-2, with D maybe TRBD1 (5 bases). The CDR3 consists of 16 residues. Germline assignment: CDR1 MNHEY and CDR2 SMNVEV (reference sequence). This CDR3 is CASSFSRQRSNYVYTF. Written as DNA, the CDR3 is TGTGCCAGCAGTTTTTCCAGACAGCGATCTAACTATGTCTACACCTTC.

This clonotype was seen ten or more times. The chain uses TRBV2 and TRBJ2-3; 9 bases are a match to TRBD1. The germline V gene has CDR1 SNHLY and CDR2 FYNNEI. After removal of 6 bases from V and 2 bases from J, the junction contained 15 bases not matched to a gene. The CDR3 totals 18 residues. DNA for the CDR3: TGTGCCAGCAGAGGCGGGACAGGGTCGAGTCCTTACACAGATACGCAGTATTTT. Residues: CASRGGTGSSPYTDTQYF.

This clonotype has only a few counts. CDR3 sequence: CASSYRGSKNIQYF. The CDR3 region has the DNA TGTGCCAGCAGCTACAGGGGGTCCAAAAACATTCAGTACTTC. The chain combines TRBV6-5 with TRBJ2-4, with 8 bases lining up with TRBD1. The CDR3 contains 14 residues. V shed 6 bases and J 2 bases; nucleotides not matched to a gene: 3. Looked up from germline, CDR1 is MNHEY and CDR2 is SVGAGI.

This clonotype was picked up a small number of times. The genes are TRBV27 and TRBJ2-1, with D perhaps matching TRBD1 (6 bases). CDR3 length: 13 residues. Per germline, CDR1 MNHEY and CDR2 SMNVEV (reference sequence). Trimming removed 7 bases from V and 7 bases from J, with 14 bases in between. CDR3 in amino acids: CASNLGARNEQFF. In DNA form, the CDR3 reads TGTGCCAGCAACCTGGGGGCGAGGAATGAGCAGTTCTTC.